This TCR beta chain was observed in a study of CD8 T cells in ankylosing spondylitis (dated by TCRdb to 2015 to 2018). With respect to the entire study: To find TCR variants linked to disease, the study profiled T cell receptor beta repertoires in ankylosing spondylitis patients and healthy donors. Peripheral blood was sampled, and synovial fluid was additionally collected from ankylosing spondylitis patients. The whole study cohort included about a hundred healthy donors and under 30 ankylosing spondylitis patients.

From the cysteine through the phenylalanine, the CDR3 covers 15 amino acids. The kept DNA is CDR3 alone, 45 bases in frame from the first base. The germline V gene provides CDR1 MGHRA and CDR2 YSYEKL. V is clipped by 3 bases and J by 3 bases, and the sequence between their germline boundaries is 13 bases long. Sequencing instrument: Illumina HiSeq 2500. Quantitative 5'-RACE with molecular barcodes was used to prepare TCR beta libraries. As for how the authors treated the data: A new computational method, built on a probabilistic model of VDJ rearrangement, was used to identify disease-linked TCR variants. TCRdb applied fastp at Q25 and MiXCR to the public reads, then kept only in-frame beta chains. Under each unique CDR3 protein, matching rows form one entry showing the most common genes and DNA. The V and J calls were determined by TCRdb, not by the authors. Present in this sample are roughly 700,000 distinct CDR3 sequences, roughly 20% of which were seen just once. The ten largest make up under 20% of the sample.

To note about this clonotype: The antigen it binds to is not known. One base away there is no much larger clone; base qualities are not given.

Results and caveats for the whole study, not just this receptor: A CD8+ phenotype was shown by the disease-linked clones, which were found at relatively low frequencies in peripheral blood. Blood from ankylosing spondylitis patients appeared to be characterized by a TCR beta motif composed of roughly eight highly homologous amino acid variants. Some motif variants were previously reported in synovial fluid and blood of reactive arthritis patients, suggesting common disease-initiation mechanisms. The disease-linked clones were reported as significantly enriched in matched synovial fluid samples from ankylosing spondylitis patients.

The chain links TRBV4-1 with TRBJ2-3, with no reliable assignment of the D segment. The receptor was isolated from a male donor with ankylosing spondylitis. The sample taken for sequencing was blood, either unsorted or a sorted T cell fraction (not recorded which). CDR3 reads: CASSQVHVGTDTQYF. In nucleotides, the sequence is TGCGCCAGCAGCCAGGTGCACGTGGGGACAGATACGCAGTATTTT.